The clone carrying this TCR beta chain is classed as large. This record comes from a study of chemoradiotherapy in HPV16-positive cancers. Clones were read by immunoSEQ multiplex PCR, and TCRdb kept only the in-frame ones, dropping some. In the table there are several hundred clones, about 67% of which are singletons. The germline gives CDR1 SGHTA, CDR2 FQGTGA. Trimming left V 5 bases short and J 3 bases short, with 14 bases between. The CDR3 loop spans 14 amino acids. The sequence was collected from a human donor with HPV-associated anogenital cancer. The sequences come from tumor tissue, collected from a patient who underwent chemoradiotherapy. The rearrangement joins TRBV7-3 to TRBJ2-7; D may correspond to TRBD1 or TRBD2 (5 bases each). The CDR3 protein is CASSPTGPFYEQYF. CDR3 coding DNA: TGTGCCAGCAGCCCGACGGGACCCTTCTACGAGCAGTACTTC.